The clone carrying this T cell receptor beta chain was counted a few times. Its antigen remains unidentified. From RNA, the CDR3 regions of TCR beta chains were amplified and sequenced. The workflow started with a first-round RT-PCR run with HTBI primers and then moved on to a second-round multiplex PCR. TCRdb re-analysed the multiplex PCR reads in MiXCR, keeping a single row per CDR3 protein. The table records more than 1,000,000 distinct CDR3 sequences, approximately 35% of them present only once. This sample is drawn from a study of Graves' ophthalmopathy and Graves' hyperthyroidism. At the level of the study: Stable hyperthyroidism referred to disease that showed no ophthalmopathy within 18 months of follow-up.

Study results and caveats: Ophthalmopathy progression was predicted with 55% to 71% sensitivity and 72% to 80% specificity. Most thyroid clonotypes with frequency above 0.001 were detected in blood too.

The study excluded patients with other autoimmune diseases, uncontrolled infections, pregnancy or lactation. The CDR3 is 13 residues long. Unmatched junction bases numbered 4, after V lost 6 bases and J lost 1 base. CDR1 is SQVTM, CDR2 ANQGSEA, per germline. The sequence was obtained from an adult man with Graves' hyperthyroidism. Input material: peripheral blood or thyroid tissue (not recorded which). The chain recombines TRBV29-1 with TRBJ1-1; 8 nucleotides agree with TRBD1. CDR3 region: CSVRQGRNTEAFF. The DNA of the CDR3 is TGCAGCGTAAGACAGGGGAGGAACACTGAAGCTTTCTTT.